This entry describes one TCR beta chain. V was shortened by 5 bases and J by 0 bases, with 10 bases between the two germline ends. CDR1 is SGHTA, CDR2 FQGNSA, per germline. CDR3 length equals 14 residues. TCRdb's copy holds only in-frame clones and misses some; the assay was immunoSEQ multiplex PCR. The sample lists some 250,000 clones, around 93% occurring once. The sample is drawn from a study of blood T cell repertoires in COVID-19. The TCR comes from a human donor in a cohort exposed to, infected with or recovered from COVID-19 (not recorded which). The donor label of this sample is uncertain. Source material: PBMCs or T cells enriched from blood (not recorded which). V gene TRBV7-2 combines with J gene TRBJ1-1; D remains ambiguous. CDR3 residues: CASSRFSLNTEAFF. The CDR3 DNA follows: TGTGCCAGCAGCCGTTTCAGTCTGAACACTGAAGCTTTCTTT.